A selection of T cell receptor beta chains follows, all from one sample in a study of response to subunit inactivated influenza vaccine. TCRdb analysed the RT-PCR reads with MiXCR anew, one entry per CDR3 protein. In the table there are about 650,000 distinct CDR3 sequences, around 16% of which are singletons. The sample consisted of PBMCs from blood, taken 12 days after vaccination. These receptors were taken from a man aged 45 to 65 who received an inactivated influenza vaccine. CDR3s include the opening cysteine and the closing phenylalanine or tryptophan. D genes are given only for firm matches. Only some rows state a clone size, as once, few, many or a class for expanded clones.

CDR3aa	CDR3nt	d_gene	abundance	v_gene	j_gene
CASSLGNKNTEAFF	TGTGCCAGCAGCTTAGGGAATAAGAACACTGAAGCTTTCTTT	.	few	TRBV7-9	TRBJ1-1
CASSPLTTSGQETQYF	TGCGCCAGCAGCCCCTTGACGACTAGCGGACAAGAGACCCAGTACTTC	TRBD2	.	TRBV5-1	TRBJ2-5
CASSQDRSDTQYF	TGCGCCAGCAGCCAAGACAGGTCAGATACGCAGTATTTT	.	few	TRBV4-3	TRBJ2-3
CASSPGLANEQYF	TGTGCCAGCAGTCCGGGACTAGCGAACGAGCAGTACTTC	TRBD2	few	TRBV2	TRBJ2-7
CSARDEYKAGSYEQYF	TGCAGTGCTAGAGATGAGTACAAAGCGGGATCCTACGAGCAGTACTTC	TRBD2	.	TRBV20-1	TRBJ2-7
CSAYPGLAGGTNTGELFF	TGCAGTGCATATCCGGGACTAGCGGGGGGAACGAACACCGGGGAGCTGTTTTTT	TRBD2	few	TRBV20-1	TRBJ2-2
CASRPPGYTEAFF	TGTGCCAGCAGGCCCCCGGGGTACACTGAAGCTTTCTTT	.	.	TRBV6-1	TRBJ1-1
CASKLEPNSYEQYF	TGTGCCAGCAAGCTGGAGCCGAACTCCTACGAGCAGTACTTC	.	.	TRBV27	TRBJ2-7
CASSSHGTSGNTIYF	TGTGCCAGCAGCTCCCACGGGACATCGGGAAACACCATATATTTT	.	.	TRBV7-2	TRBJ1-3
CASSLTPRGGYGYTF	TGTGCCAGCAGTCTGACTCCCCGAGGGGGCTATGGCTACACCTTC	.	few	TRBV28	TRBJ1-2
CASSFGTDRGMNTEAFF	TGTGCCAGCAGCTTTGGGACGGACAGGGGGATGAACACTGAAGCTTTCTTT	TRBD1	few	TRBV11-2	TRBJ1-1
CASSTGQLGEKLFF	TGCGCCAGCAGCACAGGACAGCTGGGTGAAAAACTGTTTTTT	.	.	TRBV5-1	TRBJ1-4
CASSSQHIYNEQFF	TGTGCCAGCAGCTCACAACACATTTACAATGAGCAGTTCTTC	.	.	TRBV7-9	TRBJ2-1
CASSKGLAGGSVYEQYF	TGCGCCAGCAGCAAAGGACTAGCGGGAGGTTCGGTTTACGAGCAGTACTTC	TRBD2	few	TRBV5-1	TRBJ2-7
CASRPGSGQGAYEQYF	TGTGCCAGCAGACCCGGGTCCGGACAGGGGGCTTACGAGCAGTACTTC	TRBD1	.	TRBV7-9	TRBJ2-7
CASSVGGGLYEQYF	TGTGCCAGCAGCGTAGGCGGAGGTCTCTACGAGCAGTACTTC	.	.	TRBV9	TRBJ2-7
CASRHTGTSAYNEQFF	TGTGCCAGCAGGCACACCGGGACTAGCGCATACAATGAGCAGTTCTTC	TRBD2	many	TRBV12-3/TRBV12-4	TRBJ2-1
CAWRLASPSYNEQFF	TGTGCCTGGAGGCTGGCGAGCCCCTCCTACAATGAGCAGTTCTTC	.	.	TRBV30	TRBJ2-1
CASSTRQLDSYEQYF	TGTGCCAGCAGTACCCGACAGTTAGACTCCTACGAGCAGTACTTC	.	few	TRBV28	TRBJ2-7
CASSLGRPVTQKLFF	TGTGCCAGCAGCCTAGGACGGCCGGTTACCCAAAAACTGTTTTTT	.	.	TRBV11-2	TRBJ1-4
CAWSLGSGRSTDTQYF	TGTGCCTGGAGTCTAGGCTCAGGGCGAAGCACAGATACGCAGTATTTT	.	few	TRBV30	TRBJ2-3
CASSLVGTVEAFF	TGCGCCAGCAGCTTGGTGGGGACAGTTGAAGCTTTCTTT	TRBD1	.	TRBV5-1	TRBJ1-1
CASSLGWEYPYNEQFF	TGTGCCAGCAGCTTAGGGTGGGAGTACCCCTACAATGAGCAGTTCTTC	.	few	TRBV7-3	TRBJ2-1
CATSDWSSSTDTQYF	TGTGCCACCTCGGACTGGTCCTCTAGCACAGATACGCAGTATTTT	.	.	TRBV19	TRBJ2-3
CASSLVASNTDTQYF	TGTGCCAGCAGCTTAGTGGCTAGCAACACAGATACGCAGTATTTT	.	.	TRBV11-2	TRBJ2-3
CSARDRAGAGETQYF	TGCAGTGCTAGAGATCGGGCGGGAGCTGGTGAGACCCAGTACTTC	TRBD2	.	TRBV20-1	TRBJ2-5
CAISAPSGGQWTGELFF	TGTGCCATCAGTGCCCCTAGCGGGGGGCAATGGACCGGGGAGCTGTTTTTT	TRBD2	.	TRBV10-3	TRBJ2-2
CASSMERFQETQYF	TGTGCCAGCAGCATGGAGCGGTTCCAAGAGACCCAGTACTTC	.	few	TRBV11-2	TRBJ2-5
CATSAWDSQETQYF	TGTGCCACCAGTGCATGGGACAGCCAAGAGACCCAGTACTTC	TRBD1	few	TRBV24-1	TRBJ2-5
CATSRDLANTEAFF	TGTGCCACCAGCAGAGATTTGGCGAACACTGAAGCTTTCTTT	.	.	TRBV15	TRBJ1-1
CASCFPEGYGYTF	TGTGCCAGCTGCTTCCCCGAGGGCTATGGCTACACCTTC	.	many	TRBV28	TRBJ1-2